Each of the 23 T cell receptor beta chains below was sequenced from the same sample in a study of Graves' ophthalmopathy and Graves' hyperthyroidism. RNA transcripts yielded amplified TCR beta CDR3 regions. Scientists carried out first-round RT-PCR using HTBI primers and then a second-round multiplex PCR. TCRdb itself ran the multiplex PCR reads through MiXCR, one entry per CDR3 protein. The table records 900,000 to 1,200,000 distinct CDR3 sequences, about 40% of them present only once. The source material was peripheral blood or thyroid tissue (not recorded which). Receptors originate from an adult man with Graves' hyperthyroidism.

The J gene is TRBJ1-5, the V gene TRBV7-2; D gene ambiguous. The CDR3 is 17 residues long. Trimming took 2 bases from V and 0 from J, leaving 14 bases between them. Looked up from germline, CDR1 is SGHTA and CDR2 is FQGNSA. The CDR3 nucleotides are TGTGCCAGCAGCTTATTCGGGGATCCCCTTAGCAATCAGCCCCAGCATTTT. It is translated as CASSLFGDPLSNQPQHF.

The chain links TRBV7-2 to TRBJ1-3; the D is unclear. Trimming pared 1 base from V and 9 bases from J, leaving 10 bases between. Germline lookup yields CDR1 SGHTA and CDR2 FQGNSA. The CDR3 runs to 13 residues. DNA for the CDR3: TGTGCCAGCAGCTTAGGGACGGTAAGCACCATATATTTT. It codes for CASSLGTVSTIYF.

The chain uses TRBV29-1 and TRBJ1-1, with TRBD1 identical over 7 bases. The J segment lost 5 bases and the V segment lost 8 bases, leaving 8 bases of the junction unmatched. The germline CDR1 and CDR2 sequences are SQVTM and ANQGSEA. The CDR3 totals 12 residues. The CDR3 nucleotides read TGCAGCCAAGAAGGGGGCCGGACTGAAGCTTTCTTT. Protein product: CSQEGGRTEAFF.

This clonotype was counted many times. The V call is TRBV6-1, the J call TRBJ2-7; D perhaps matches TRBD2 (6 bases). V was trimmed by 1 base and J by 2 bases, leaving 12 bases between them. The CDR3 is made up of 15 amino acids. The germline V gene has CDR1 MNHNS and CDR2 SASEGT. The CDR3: CASSEEAGWAYEQYF. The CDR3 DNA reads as TGTGCCAGCAGTGAAGAGGCGGGATGGGCCTACGAGCAGTACTTC.

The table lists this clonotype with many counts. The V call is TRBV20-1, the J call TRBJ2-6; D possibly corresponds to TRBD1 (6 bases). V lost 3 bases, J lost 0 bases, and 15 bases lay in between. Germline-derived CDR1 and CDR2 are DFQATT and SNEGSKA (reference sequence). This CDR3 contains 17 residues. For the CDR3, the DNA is TGCAGTGCTAGGGATGACAGGTTCTACTCTGGGGCCAACGTCCTGACTTTC. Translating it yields CSARDDRFYSGANVLTF.

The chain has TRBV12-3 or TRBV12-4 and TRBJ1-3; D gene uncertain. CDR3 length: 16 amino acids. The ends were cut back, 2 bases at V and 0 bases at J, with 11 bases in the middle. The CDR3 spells CASSLFGVRSGNTIYF. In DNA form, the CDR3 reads TGTGCCAGCAGTTTATTTGGCGTCCGCTCTGGAAACACCATATATTTT.

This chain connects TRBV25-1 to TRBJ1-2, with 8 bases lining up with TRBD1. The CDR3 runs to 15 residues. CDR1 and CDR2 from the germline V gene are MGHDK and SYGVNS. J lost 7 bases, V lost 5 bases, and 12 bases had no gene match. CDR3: CASSYAGQVGSGYTF. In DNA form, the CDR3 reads TGTGCCAGCAGTTACGCGGGACAGGTCGGCTCTGGCTACACCTTC.

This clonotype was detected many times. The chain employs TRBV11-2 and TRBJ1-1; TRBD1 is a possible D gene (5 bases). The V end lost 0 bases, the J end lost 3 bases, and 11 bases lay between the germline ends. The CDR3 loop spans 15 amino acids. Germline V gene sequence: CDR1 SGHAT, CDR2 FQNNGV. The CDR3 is CASSLDGTGDTEAFF. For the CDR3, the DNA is TGTGCCAGCAGCTTAGATGGCACAGGCGACACTGAAGCTTTCTTT.

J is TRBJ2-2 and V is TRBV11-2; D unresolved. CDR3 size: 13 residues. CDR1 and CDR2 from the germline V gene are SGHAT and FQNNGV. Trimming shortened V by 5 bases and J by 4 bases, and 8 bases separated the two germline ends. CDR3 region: CASSPHLTGELFF. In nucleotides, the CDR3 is TGTGCCAGCAGCCCCCATCTCACCGGGGAGCTGTTTTTT.

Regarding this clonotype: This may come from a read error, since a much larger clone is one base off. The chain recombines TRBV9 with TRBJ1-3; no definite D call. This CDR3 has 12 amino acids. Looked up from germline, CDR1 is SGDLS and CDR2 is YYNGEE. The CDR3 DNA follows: TGTGCCTGCAGCGGACTTGGAAACACCATATATTTT. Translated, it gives CACSGLGNTIYF. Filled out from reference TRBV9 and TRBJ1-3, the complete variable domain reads DSGVTQTPKHLITATGQRVTLRCSPRSGDLSVYWYQQSLDQGLQFLIQYYNGEERAKGNILERFSAQQFPDLHSELNLSSLELGDSALYFCACSGLGNTIYFGEGSWLTVV.

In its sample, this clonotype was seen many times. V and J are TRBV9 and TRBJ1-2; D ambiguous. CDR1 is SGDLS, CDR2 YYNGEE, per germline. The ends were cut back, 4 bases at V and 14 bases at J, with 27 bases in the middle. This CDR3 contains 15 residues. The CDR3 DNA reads TGTGCCAGCAGCCCAAACCCGAAGACGGCTCTGGCGCGGACCTTC. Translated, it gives CASSPNPKTALARTF.

DNA for the CDR3: TGTGCCAGCAGGGAAAGGACAGGGGGCGGGGGAGAGCCCCAGCATTTT. This gives the protein CASRERTGGGGEPQHF. The chain links TRBV2 to TRBJ1-5; 11 positions match TRBD1. CDR1 is SNHLY, CDR2 FYNNEI, per germline. CDR3 length: 16 residues. The J segment lost 8 bases and the V segment lost 6 bases, leaving 12 bases of the junction unmatched.

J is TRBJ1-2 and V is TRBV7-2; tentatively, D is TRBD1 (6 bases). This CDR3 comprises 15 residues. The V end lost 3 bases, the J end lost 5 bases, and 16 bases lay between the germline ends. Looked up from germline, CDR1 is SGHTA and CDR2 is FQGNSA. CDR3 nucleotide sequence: TGTGCCAGCAGCTTCGCAGGGGAGCCCGGGTATGGCTACACCTTC. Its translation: CASSFAGEPGYGYTF. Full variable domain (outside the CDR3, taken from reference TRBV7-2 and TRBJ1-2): GAGVSQSPSNKVTEKGKDVELRCDPISGHTALYWYRQSLGQGLEFLIYFQGNSAPDKSGLPSDRFSAERTGGSVSTLTIQRTQQEDSAVYLCASSFAGEPGYGYTFGSGTRLTVV.

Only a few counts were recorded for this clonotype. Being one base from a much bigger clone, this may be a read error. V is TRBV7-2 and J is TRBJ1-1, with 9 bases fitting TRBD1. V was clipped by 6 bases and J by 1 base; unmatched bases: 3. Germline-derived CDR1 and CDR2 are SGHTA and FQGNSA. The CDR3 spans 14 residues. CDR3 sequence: CASRAGQGNTEAFF. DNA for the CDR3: TGTGCCAGCAGGGCGGGACAGGGGAACACTGAAGCTTTCTTT.

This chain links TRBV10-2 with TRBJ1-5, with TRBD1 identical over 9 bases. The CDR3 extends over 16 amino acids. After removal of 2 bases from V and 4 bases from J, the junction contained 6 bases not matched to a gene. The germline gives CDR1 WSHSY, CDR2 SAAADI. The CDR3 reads CASSEGTGKGNQPQHF. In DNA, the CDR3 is TGCGCCAGCAGTGAGGGGACAGGGAAGGGAAATCAGCCCCAGCATTTT.

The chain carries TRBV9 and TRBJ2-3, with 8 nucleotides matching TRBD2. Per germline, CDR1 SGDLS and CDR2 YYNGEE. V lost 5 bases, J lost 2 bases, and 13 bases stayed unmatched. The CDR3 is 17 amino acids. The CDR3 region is CASSKGREALSTDTQYF. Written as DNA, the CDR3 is TGTGCCAGCAGTAAAGGGCGGGAGGCCTTGTCCACAGATACGCAGTATTTT.

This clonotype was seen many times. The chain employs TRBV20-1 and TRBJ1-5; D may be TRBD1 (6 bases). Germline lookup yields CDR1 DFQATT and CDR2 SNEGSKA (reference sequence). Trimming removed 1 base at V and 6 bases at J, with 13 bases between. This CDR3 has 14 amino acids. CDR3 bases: TGCAGTGCTAGAGTCCCAGGGGTGTTTCAGCCCCAGCATTTT. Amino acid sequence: CSARVPGVFQPQHF.

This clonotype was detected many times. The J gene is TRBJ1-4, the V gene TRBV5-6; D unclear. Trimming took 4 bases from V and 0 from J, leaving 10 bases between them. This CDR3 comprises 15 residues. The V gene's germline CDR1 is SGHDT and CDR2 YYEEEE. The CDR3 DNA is TGTGCCAGCAGCCCACTGGATGCAACTAATGAAAAACTGTTTTTT. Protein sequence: CASSPLDATNEKLFF. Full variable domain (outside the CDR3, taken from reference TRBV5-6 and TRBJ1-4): DAGVTQSPTHLIKTRGQQVTLRCSPKSGHDTVSWYQQALGQGPQFIFQYYEEEERQRGNFPDRFSGHQFPNYSSELNVNALLLGDSALYLCASSPLDATNEKLFFGSGTQLSVL.

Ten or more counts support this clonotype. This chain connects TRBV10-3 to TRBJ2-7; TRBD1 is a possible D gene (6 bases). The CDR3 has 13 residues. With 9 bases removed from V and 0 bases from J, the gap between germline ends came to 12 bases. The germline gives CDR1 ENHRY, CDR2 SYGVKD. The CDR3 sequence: CAITQGYSYEQYF. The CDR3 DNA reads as TGTGCCATAACACAGGGATACTCCTACGAGCAGTACTTC.

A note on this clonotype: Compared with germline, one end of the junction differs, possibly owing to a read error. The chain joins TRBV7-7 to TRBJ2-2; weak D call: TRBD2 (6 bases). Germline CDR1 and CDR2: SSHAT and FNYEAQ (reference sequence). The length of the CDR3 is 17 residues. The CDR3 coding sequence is TGTGCTAGCAGCTTATCCGTTTTGGGAGGAATCTCCGGGGAGCTGTTTTTT. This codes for CASSLSVLGGISGELFF.

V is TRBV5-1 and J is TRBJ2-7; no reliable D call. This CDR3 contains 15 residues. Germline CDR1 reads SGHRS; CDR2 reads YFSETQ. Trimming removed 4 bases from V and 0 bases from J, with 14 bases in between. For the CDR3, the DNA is TGCGCCAGCAGCGCCATCTCTTGGAGCTCCTACGAGCAGTACTTC. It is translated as CASSAISWSSYEQYF.

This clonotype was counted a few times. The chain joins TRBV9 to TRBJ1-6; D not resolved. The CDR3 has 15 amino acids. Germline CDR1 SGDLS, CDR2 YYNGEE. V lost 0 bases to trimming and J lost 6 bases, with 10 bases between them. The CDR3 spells CASSVGVGVNSPLHF. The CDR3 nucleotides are TGTGCCAGCAGCGTAGGGGTCGGGGTTAATTCACCCCTCCACTTT.

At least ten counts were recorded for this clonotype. CDR3 sequence reads: CASSREPNQETQYF. Written as DNA, the CDR3 is TGTGCCAGCAGCCGGGAGCCAAACCAAGAGACCCAGTACTTC. The chain combines TRBV7-2 with TRBJ2-5; weak D call: TRBD2 (6 bases). Trimming pared 5 bases from V and 0 bases from J, leaving 10 bases between. CDR3 length: 14 amino acids. Germline-derived CDR1 and CDR2 are SGHTA and FQGNSA.